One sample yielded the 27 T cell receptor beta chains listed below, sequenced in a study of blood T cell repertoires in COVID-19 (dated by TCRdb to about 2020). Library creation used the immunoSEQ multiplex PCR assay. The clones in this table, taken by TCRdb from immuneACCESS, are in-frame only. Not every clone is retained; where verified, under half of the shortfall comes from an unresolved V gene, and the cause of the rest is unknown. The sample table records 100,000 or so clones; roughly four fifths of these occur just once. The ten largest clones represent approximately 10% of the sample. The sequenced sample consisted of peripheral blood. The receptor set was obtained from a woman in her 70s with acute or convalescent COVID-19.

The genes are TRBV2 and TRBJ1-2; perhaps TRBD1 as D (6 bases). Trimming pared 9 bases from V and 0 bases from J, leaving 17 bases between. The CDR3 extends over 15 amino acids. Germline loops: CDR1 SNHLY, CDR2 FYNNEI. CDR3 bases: TGTGCCAGTTGGACAGTAATTCCTTCTAACTATGGCTACACCTTC. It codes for CASWTVIPSNYGYTF.

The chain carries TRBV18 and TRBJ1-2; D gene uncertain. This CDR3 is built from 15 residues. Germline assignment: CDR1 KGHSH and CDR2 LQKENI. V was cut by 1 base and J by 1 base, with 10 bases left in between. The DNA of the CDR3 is TGTGCCAGCTCACCACAGCAGGACTATAACTATGGCTACACCTTC. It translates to CASSPQQDYNYGYTF.

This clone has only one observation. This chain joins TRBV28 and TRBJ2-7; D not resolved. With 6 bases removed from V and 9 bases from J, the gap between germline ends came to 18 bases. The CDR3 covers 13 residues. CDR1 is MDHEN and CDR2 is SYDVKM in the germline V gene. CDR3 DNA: TGTGCCAGCAGGCTCCCCCCTGAGGTTGGGCAGTACTTC. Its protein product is CASRLPPEVGQYF.

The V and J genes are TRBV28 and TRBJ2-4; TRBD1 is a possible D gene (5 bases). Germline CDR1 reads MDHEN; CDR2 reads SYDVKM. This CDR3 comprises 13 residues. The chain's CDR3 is CADRLLAKNIQYF. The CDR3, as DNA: TGTGCTGACAGACTCCTAGCCAAAAACATTCAGTACTTC.

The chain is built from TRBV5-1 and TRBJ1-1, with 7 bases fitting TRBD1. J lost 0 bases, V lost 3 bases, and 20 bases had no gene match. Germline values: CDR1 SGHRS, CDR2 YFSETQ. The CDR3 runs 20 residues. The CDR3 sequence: CASSSVIGFDKTGLNTEAFF. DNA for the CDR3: TGCGCCAGCAGCTCTGTCATTGGGTTCGATAAGACAGGGCTGAACACTGAAGCTTTCTTT.

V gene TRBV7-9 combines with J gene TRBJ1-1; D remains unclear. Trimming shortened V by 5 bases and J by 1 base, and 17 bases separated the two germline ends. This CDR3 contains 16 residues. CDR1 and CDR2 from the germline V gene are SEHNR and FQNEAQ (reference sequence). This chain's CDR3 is CASSHPPHESNTEAFF. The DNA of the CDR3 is TGTGCCAGCAGCCATCCCCCACACGAATCGAACACTGAAGCTTTCTTT.

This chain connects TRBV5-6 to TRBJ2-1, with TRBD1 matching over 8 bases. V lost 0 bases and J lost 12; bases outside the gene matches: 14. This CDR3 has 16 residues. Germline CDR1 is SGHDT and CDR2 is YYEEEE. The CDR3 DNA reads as TGTGCCAGCAGCTTGGGATTCGGGACAGGAAGAGGTGCGCAGTTCTTC. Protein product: CASSLGFGTGRGAQFF.

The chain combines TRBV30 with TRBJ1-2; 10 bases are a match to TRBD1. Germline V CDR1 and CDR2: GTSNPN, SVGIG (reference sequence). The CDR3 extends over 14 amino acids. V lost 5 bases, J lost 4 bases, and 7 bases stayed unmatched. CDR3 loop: CAWSETGGGYGYTF. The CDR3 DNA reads TGTGCCTGGTCGGAGACAGGGGGCGGCTATGGCTACACCTTC.

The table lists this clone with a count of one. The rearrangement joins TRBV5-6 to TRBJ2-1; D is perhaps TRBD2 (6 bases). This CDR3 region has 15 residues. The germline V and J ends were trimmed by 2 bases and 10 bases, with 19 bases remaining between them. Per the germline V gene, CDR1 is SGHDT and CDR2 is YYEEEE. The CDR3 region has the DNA TGTGCCAGCAGCTTAGGCCCGCGGCGGGGAGAAGAGCAGTTCTTC. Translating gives CASSLGPRRGEEQFF.

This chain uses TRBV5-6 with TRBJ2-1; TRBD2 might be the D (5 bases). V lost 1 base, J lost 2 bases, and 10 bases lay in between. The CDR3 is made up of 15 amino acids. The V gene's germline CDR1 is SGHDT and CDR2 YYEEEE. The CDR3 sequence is CASSLTRLAYNEQFF. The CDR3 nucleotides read TGTGCCAGCAGCTTGACTAGACTTGCCTACAATGAGCAGTTCTTC. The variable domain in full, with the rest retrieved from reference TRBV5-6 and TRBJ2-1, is DAGVTQSPTHLIKTRGQQVTLRCSPKSGHDTVSWYQQALGQGPQFIFQYYEEEERQRGNFPDRFSGHQFPNYSSELNVNALLLGDSALYLCASSLTRLAYNEQFFGPGTRLTVL.

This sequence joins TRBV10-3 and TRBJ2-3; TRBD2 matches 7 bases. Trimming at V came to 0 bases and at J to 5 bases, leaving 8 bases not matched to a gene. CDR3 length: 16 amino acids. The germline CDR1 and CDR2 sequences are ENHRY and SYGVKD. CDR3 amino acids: CAISESERGPVDTQYF. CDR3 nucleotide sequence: TGTGCCATCAGTGAGTCTGAGCGGGGTCCGGTAGATACGCAGTATTTT.

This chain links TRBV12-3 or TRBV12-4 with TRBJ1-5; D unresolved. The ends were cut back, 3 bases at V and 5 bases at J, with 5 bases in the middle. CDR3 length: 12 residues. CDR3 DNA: TGTGCCAGCAGTTTGACTGATCAGCCCCAGCATTTT. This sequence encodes CASSLTDQPQHF.

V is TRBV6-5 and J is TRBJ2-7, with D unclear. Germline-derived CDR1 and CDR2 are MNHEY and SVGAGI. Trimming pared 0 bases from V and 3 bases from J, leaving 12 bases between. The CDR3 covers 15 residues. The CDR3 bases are TGTGCCAGCAGTTACTCATCAGTCCAATTCTACGAGCAGTACTTC. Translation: CASSYSSVQFYEQYF.

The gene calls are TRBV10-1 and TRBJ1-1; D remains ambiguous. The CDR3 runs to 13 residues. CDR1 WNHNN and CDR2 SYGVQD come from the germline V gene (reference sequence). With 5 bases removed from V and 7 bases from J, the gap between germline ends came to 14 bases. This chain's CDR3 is CASSLSLNGEAFF. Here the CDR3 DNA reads TGCGCCAGCAGTTTAAGTCTTAACGGTGAAGCTTTCTTT.

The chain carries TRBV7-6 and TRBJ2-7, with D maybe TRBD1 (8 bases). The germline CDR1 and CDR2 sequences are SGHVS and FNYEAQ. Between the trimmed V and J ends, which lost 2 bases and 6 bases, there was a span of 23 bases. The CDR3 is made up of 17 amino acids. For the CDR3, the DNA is TGTGCCAGCAGCTTATTTTCGGCGAACAGGGGGGGAGGCGAGCAGTACTTC. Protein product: CASSLFSANRGGGEQYF.

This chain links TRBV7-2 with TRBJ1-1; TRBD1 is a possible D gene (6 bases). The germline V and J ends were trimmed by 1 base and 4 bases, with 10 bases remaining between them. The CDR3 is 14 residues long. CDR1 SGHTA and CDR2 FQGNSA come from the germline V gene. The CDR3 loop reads CASSLDRVGTEAFF. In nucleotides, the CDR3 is TGTGCCAGCAGCTTAGACAGGGTTGGCACTGAAGCTTTCTTT.

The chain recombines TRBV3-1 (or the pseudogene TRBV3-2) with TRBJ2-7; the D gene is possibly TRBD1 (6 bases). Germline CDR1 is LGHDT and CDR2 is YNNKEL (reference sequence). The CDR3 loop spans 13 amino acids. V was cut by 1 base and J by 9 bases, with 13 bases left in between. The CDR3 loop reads CASSQAGAEMQYF. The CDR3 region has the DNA TGTGCCAGCAGCCAAGCAGGGGCGGAGATGCAGTACTTC.

In DNA, the CDR3 is TGTGCCAGCAACCAAGGGACTAGCGGGAGCACAGATACGCAGTATTTT. Its protein product is CASNQGTSGSTDTQYF. J is TRBJ2-3 and V is TRBV27, with 12 bases that match TRBD2. With V trimmed by 7 bases and J by 0 bases, 5 bases remained unmatched. The CDR3 has 16 amino acids. CDR1 and CDR2 (germline): MNHEY, SMNVEV (reference sequence).

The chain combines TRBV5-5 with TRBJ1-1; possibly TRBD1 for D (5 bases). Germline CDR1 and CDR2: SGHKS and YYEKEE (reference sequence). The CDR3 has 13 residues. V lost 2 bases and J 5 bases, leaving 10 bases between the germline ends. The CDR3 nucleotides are TGTGCCAGCAGCTTTCTAGGGGATACTGAAGCTTTCTTT. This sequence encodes CASSFLGDTEAFF. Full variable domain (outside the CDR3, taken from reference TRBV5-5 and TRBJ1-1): DAGVTQSPTHLIKTRGQQVTLRCSPISGHKSVSWYQQVLGQGPQFIFQYYEKEERGRGNFPDRFSARQFPNYSSELNVNALLLGDSALYLCASSFLGDTEAFFGQGTRLTVV.

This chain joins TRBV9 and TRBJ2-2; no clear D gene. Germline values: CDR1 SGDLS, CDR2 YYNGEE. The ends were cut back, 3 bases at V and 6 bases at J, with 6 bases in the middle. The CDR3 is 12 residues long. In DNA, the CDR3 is TGTGCCAGCAGCGACATCTCCGGGGAGCTGTTTTTT. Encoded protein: CASSDISGELFF.

Here the CDR3 DNA reads TGTGCCATCAGTGAGTCGGGACGGGGGACTGAAGCTTTCTTT. It encodes CAISESGRGTEAFF. The chain has TRBV10-3 and TRBJ1-1; D is perhaps TRBD1 (5 bases). The V end lost 0 bases, the J end lost 5 bases, and 10 bases lay between the germline ends. Germline V gene data show CDR1 as ENHRY and CDR2 as SYGVKD. CDR3 size: 14 residues.

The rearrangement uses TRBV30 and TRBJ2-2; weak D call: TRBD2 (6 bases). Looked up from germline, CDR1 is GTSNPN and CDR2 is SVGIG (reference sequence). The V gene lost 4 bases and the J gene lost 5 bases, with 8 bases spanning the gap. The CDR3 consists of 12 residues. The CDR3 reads CAWIRGTGELFF. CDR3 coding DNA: TGTGCCTGGATCCGGGGGACCGGGGAGCTGTTTTTT.

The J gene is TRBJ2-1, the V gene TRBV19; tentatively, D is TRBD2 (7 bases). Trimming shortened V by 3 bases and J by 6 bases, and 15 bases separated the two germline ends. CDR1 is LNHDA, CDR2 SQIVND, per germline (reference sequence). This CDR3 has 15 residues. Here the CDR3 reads CASSIIGGPLNEQFF. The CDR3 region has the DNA TGTGCCAGTAGTATTATCGGGGGGCCACTCAATGAGCAGTTCTTC.

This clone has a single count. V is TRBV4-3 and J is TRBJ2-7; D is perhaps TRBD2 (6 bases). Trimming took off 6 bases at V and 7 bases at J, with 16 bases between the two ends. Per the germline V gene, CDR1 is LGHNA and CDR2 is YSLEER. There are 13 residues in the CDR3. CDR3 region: CASSVDGAGEQYF. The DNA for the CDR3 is TGCGCCAGCAGTGTAGACGGCGCGGGGGAGCAGTACTTC.

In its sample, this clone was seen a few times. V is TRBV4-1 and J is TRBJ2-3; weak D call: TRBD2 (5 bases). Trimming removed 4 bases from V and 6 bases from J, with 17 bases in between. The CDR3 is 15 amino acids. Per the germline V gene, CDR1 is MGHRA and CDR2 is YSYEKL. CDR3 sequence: CASSPIGEMRDTQYF. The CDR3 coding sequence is TGCGCCAGCAGCCCTATCGGGGAGATGAGGGATACGCAGTATTTT.

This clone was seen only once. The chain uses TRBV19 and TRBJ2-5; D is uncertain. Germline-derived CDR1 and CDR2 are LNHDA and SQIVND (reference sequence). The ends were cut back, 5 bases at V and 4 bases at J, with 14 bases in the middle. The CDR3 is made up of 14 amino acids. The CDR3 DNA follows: TGTGCCAGTAGTCCCTCAGTCCGAGGAGAGACCCAGTACTTC. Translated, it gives CASSPSVRGETQYF.

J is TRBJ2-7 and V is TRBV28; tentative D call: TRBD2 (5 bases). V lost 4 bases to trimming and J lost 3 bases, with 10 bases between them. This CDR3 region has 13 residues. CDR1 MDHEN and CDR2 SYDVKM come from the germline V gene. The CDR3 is CASSSGISYEQYF. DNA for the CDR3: TGTGCCAGCAGTTCGGGGATAAGCTACGAGCAGTACTTC. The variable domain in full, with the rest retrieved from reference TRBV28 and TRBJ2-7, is DVKVTQSSRYLVKRTGEKVFLECVQDMDHENMFWYRQDPGLGLRLIYFSYDVKMKEKGDIPEGYSVSREKKERFSLILESASTNQTSMYLCASSSGISYEQYFGPGTRLTVT.